This T cell receptor beta chain was observed in a study of blood T cells in healthy people across ages. This clonotype turned up a few times. Sequence at one end of the junction differs from germline and may be a read error. A second about 7 to 11 cycle PCR used barcoded and J-beta primers. TCRdb called the 5' RACE reads again in MiXCR, with one record for every CDR3 protein. Among 650,000 to 800,000 distinct CDR3 sequences listed, roughly 44% were seen once. Per the germline V gene, CDR1 is DFQATT and CDR2 is SNEGSKA (reference sequence). The CDR3 consists of 13 residues. The genes are TRBV20-1 and TRBJ2-3, with TRBD2 matching over 10 bases. Sequenced sample: blood. This sequence was found in a man aged 60 to 75 in good health. CDR3 sequence: CSSSGGRTDTQYF. CDR3 coding DNA: TGCAGTTCTAGCGGGGGACGCACAGATACGCAGTATTTT.